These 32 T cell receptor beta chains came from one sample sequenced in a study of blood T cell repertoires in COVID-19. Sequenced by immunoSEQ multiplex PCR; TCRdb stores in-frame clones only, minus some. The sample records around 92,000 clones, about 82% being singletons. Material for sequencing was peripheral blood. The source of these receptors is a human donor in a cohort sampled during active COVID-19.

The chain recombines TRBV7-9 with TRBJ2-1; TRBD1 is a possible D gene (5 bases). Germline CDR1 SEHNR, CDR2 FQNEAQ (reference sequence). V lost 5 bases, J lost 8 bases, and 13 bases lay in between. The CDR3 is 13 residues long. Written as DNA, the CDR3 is TGTGCCAGCAGCCCTAGTGGGGCCGATGAGCAGTTCTTC. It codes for CASSPSGADEQFF.

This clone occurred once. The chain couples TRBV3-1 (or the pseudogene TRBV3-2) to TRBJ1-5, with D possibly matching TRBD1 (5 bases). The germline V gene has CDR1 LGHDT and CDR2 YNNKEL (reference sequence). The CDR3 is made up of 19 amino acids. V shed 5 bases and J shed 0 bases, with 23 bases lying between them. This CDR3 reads CASSFRPLAGRTSNQPQHF. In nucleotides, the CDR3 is TGTGCCAGCAGCTTCCGCCCCTTGGCAGGGCGGACTAGCAATCAGCCCCAGCATTTT.

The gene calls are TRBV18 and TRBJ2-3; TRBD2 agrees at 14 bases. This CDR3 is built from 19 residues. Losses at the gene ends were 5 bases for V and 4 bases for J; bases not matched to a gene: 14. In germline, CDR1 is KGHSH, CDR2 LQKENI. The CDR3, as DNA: TGTGCCAGCTCATCAAACCCGGGACTAGCGGGAGTTCTTCCAGATACGCAGTATTTT. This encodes CASSSNPGLAGVLPDTQYF.

The CDR3, as DNA: TGTGCCAGCAGCCAAGATCTGACAGCTAACTATGGCTACACCTTC. Translating gives CASSQDLTANYGYTF. The V gene is TRBV4-2, the J gene TRBJ1-2, with D possibly being TRBD1 (5 bases). Germline values: CDR1 LGHNA, CDR2 YNFKEQ. The CDR3 consists of 15 residues. Deletions cut 0 bases from V and 0 bases from J, with 8 bases between.

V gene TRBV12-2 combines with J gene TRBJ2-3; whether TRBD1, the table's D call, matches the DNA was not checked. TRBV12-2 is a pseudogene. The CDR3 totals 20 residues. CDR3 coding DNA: TGTGCAAGTCGCTCTATTCATAGGGACAGGGGAACCGATAACACAGATACGCAGTATTTT. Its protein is CASRSIHRDRGTDNTDTQYF.

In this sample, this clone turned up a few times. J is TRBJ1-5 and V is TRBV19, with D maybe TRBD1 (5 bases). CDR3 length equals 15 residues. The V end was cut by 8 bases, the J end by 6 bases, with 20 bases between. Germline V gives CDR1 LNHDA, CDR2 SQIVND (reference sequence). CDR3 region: CASLNSGGGGQPQHF. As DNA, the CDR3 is TGTGCCAGTCTCAATTCGGGGGGGGGTGGTCAGCCCCAGCATTTT. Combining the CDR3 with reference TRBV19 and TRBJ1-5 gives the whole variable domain DGGITQSPKYLFRKEGQNVTLSCEQNLNHDAMYWYRQDPGQGLRLIYYSQIVNDFQKGDIAEGYSVSREKKESFPLTVTSAQKNPTAFYLCASLNSGGGGQPQHFGDGTRLSIL.

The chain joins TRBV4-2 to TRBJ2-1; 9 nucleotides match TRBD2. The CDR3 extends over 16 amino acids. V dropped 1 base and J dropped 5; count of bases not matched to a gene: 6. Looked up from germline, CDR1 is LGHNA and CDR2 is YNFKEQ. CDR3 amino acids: CASSQGAGGSHNEQFF. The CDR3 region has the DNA TGTGCCAGCAGCCAAGGGGCGGGAGGGTCCCACAATGAGCAGTTCTTC.

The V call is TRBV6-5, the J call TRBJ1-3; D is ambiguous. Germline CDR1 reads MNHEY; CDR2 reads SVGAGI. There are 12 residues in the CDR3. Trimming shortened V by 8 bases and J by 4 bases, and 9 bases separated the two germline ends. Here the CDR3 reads CASVGDGNTIYF. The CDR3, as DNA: TGTGCCAGCGTTGGAGACGGAAACACCATATATTTT.

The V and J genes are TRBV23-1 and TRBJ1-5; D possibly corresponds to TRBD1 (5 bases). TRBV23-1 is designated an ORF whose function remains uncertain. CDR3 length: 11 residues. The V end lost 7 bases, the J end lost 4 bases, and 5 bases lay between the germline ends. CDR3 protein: CASTGNQPQHF. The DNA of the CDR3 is TGCGCCAGCACAGGGAATCAGCCCCAGCATTTT.

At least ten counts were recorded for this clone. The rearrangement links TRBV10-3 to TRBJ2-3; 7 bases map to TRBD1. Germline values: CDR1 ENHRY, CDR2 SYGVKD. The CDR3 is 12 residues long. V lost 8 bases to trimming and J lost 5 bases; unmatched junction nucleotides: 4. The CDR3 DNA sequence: TGTGCCATCGGCACAGGGGAAGATACGCAGTATTTT. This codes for CAIGTGEDTQYF.

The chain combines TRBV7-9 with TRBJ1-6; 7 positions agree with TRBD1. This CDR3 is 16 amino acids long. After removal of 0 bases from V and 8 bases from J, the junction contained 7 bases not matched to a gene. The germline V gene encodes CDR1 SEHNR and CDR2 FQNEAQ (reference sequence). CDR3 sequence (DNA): TGTGCCAGCAGCTTAGCTGAAGAGGGGGCTTATTCACCCCTCCACTTT. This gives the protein CASSLAEEGAYSPLHF.

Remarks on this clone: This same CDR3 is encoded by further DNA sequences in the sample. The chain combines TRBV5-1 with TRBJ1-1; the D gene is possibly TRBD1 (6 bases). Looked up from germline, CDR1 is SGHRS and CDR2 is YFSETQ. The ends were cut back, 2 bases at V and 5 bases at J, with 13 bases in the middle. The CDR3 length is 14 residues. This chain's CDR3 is CASSFLGAITEAFF. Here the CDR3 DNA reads TGCGCCAGCAGCTTCCTGGGGGCGATTACTGAAGCTTTCTTT. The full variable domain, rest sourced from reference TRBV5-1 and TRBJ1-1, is KAGVTQTPRYLIKTRGQQVTLSCSPISGHRSVSWYQQTPGQGLQFLFEYFSETQRNKGNFPGRFSGRQFSNSRSEMNVSTLELGDSALYLCASSFLGAITEAFFGQGTRLTVV.

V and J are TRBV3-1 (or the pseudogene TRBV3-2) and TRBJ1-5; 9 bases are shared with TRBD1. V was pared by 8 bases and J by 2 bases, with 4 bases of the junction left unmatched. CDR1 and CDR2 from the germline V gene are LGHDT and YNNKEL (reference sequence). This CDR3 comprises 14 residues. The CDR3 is CASGTGSGNQPQHF. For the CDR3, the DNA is TGTGCCAGCGGGACAGGGTCGGGCAATCAGCCCCAGCATTTT.

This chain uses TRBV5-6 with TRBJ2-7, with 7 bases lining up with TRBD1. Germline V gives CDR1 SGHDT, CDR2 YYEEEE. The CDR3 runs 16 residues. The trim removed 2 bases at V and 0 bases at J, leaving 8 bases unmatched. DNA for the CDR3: TGTGCCAGCAGCTTAAGACAGGGTTTTCTCTCCTACGAGCAGTACTTC. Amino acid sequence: CASSLRQGFLSYEQYF.

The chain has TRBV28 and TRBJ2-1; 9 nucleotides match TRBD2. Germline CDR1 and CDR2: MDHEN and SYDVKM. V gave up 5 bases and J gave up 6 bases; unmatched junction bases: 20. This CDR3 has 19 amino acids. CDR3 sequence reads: CASSTPAGSGRVVGNEQFF. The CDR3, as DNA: TGTGCCAGCAGTACCCCCGCGGGTAGCGGGAGAGTCGTGGGCAATGAGCAGTTCTTC.

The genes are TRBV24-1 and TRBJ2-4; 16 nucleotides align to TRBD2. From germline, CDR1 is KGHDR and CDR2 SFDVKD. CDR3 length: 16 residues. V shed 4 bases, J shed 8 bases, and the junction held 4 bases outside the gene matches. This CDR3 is CATSEPGLAGGDIQYF. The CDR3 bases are TGTGCCACCAGTGAACCGGGACTAGCGGGAGGGGACATTCAGTACTTC.

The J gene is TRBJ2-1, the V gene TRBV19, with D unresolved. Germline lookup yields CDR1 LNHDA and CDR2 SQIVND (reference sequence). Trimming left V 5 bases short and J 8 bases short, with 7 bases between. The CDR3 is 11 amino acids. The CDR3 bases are TGTGCCAGTAGTTTTTCGTATGAGCAGTTCTTC. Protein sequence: CASSFSYEQFF.

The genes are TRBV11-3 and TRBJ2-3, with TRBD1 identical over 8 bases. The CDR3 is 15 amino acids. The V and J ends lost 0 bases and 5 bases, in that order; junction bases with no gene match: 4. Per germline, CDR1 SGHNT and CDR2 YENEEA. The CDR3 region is CASSLEDRAGDTQYF. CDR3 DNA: TGTGCCAGCAGCTTAGAGGACAGGGCTGGAGATACGCAGTATTTT.

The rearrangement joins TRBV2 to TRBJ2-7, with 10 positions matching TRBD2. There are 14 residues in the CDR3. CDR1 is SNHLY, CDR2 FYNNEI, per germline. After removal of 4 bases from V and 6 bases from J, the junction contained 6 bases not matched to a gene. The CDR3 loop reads CASSVALAGVEQYF. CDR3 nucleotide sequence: TGTGCCAGCAGTGTGGCTCTAGCGGGAGTCGAGCAGTACTTC.

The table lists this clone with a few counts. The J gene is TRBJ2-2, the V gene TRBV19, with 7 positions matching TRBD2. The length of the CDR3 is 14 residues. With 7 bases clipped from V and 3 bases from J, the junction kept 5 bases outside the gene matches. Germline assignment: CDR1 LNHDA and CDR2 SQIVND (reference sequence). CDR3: CASTGEGYTGELFF. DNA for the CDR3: TGTGCCAGTACTGGGGAGGGGTACACCGGGGAGCTGTTTTTT. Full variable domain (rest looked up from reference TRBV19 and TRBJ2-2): DGGITQSPKYLFRKEGQNVTLSCEQNLNHDAMYWYRQDPGQGLRLIYYSQIVNDFQKGDIAEGYSVSREKKESFPLTVTSAQKNPTAFYLCASTGEGYTGELFFGEGSRLTVL.

The CDR3 sequence: CASSLMAPPNTEAFF. CDR3 coding DNA: TGTGCCAGCAGCTTAATGGCACCACCGAACACTGAAGCTTTCTTT. The chain employs TRBV7-8 and TRBJ1-1; no clear D gene. V lost 2 bases and J 1 base, leaving 11 bases between the germline ends. Per germline, CDR1 SGHVS and CDR2 FQNEAQ. The CDR3 is made up of 15 amino acids.

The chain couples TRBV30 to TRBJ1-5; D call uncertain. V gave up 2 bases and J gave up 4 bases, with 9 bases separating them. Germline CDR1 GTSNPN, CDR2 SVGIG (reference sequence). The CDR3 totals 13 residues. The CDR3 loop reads CAWSRLPNQPQHF. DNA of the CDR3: TGTGCCTGGAGTAGACTTCCAAATCAGCCCCAGCATTTT.

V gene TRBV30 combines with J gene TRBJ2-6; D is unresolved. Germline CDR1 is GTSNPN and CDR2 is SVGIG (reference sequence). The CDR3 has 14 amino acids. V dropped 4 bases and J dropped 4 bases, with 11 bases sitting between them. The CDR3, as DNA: TGTGCCTGGAAACGTGACTCGGGGGCCAACGTCCTGACTTTC. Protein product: CAWKRDSGANVLTF.

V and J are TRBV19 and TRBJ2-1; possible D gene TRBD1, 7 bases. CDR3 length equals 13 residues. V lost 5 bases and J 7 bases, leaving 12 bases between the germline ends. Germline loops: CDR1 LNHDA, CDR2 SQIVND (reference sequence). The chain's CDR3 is CASSWPGGNEQFF. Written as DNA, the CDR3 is TGTGCCAGTAGTTGGCCAGGGGGGAATGAGCAGTTCTTC.

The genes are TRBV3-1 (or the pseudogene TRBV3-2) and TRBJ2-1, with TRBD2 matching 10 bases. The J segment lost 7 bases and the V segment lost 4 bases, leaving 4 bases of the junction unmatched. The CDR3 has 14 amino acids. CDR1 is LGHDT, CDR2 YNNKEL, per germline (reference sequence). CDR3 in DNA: TGTGCCAGCAGCCGTACTAGCGGGATGAATGAGCAGTTCTTC. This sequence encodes CASSRTSGMNEQFF.

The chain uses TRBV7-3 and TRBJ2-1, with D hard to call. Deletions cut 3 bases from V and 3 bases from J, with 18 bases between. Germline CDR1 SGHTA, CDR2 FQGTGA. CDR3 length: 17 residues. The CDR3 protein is CASSLPHPPTRYNEQFF. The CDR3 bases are TGTGCCAGCAGCTTGCCTCACCCCCCGACTCGCTACAATGAGCAGTTCTTC.

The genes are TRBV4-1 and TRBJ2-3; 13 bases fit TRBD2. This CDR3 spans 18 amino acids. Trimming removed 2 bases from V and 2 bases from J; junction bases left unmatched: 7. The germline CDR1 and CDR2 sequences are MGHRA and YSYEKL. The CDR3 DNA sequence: TGCGCCAGCAGCCAAAGAGGAGGGACTAGCGGGATCACAGATACGCAGTATTTT. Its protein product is CASSQRGGTSGITDTQYF.

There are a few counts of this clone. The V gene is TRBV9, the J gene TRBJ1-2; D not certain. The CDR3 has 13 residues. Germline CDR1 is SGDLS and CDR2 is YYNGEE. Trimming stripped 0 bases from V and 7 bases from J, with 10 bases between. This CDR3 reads CASSVGGPGGYTF. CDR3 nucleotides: TGTGCCAGCAGCGTAGGTGGGCCCGGTGGCTACACCTTC.

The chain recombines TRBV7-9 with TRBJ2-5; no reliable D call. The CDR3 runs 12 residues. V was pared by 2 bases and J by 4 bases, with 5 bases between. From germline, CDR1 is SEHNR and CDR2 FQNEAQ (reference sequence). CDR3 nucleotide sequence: TGTGCCAGCAGCTTAACTGTAGAGACCCAGTACTTC. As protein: CASSLTVETQYF.

CDR3 sequence reads: CASSLGPTGTMNTEAFF. Written as DNA, the CDR3 is TGTGCCAGCAGCTTAGGGCCCACAGGGACCATGAACACTGAAGCTTTCTTT. The rearrangement links TRBV7-9 to TRBJ1-1; D possibly corresponds to TRBD1 (6 bases). This CDR3 spans 17 amino acids. Trimming cost V 1 base and J 0 bases, with 15 bases left between them. The germline CDR1 and CDR2 sequences are SEHNR and FQNEAQ (reference sequence). The whole variable domain, remainder taken from reference TRBV7-9 and TRBJ1-1, is DTGVSQNPRHKITKRGQNVTFRCDPISEHNRLYWYRQTLGQGPEFLTYFQNEAQLEKSRLLSDRFSAERPKGSFSTLEIQRTEQGDSAMYLCASSLGPTGTMNTEAFFGQGTRLTVV.

In nucleotides, the CDR3 is TGCGCCAGCAGCCAAGATTGGCCGGGGTTCTCCTACGAGCAGTACTTC. Amino acids: CASSQDWPGFSYEQYF. The chain has TRBV4-3 and TRBJ2-7; a weak D match, TRBD2 (5 bases). CDR3 length: 16 amino acids. V shed 0 bases and J shed 0 bases, with 12 bases lying between them. Germline assignment: CDR1 LGHNA and CDR2 YSLEER.

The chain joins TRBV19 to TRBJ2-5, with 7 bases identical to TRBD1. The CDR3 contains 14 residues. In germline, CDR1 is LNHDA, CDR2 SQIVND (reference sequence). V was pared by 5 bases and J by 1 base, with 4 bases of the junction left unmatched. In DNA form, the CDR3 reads TGTGCCAGTAGTCGGGACAGTAGCCAAGAGACCCAGTACTTC. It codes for CASSRDSSQETQYF.